A single sample gave rise to the 30 T cell receptor beta chains below, sequenced in a study of cytomegalovirus exposure and HLA in healthy donors. Researchers ran the PCR with 60 Vbeta and 13 Jbeta primers. Libraries were prepared by immunoSEQ multiplex PCR; TCRdb keeps only in-frame clonotypes and omits some of them. Of some 96,000 clones listed, roughly three quarters are singletons. The specimen was PBMCs. These receptors all come from an older woman in good health and CMV-seronegative.

The chain uses TRBV6-6 and TRBJ1-2; unclear D gene. Between the trimmed V and J ends, which lost 2 bases and 8 bases, there was a span of 18 bases. The CDR3 is made up of 15 amino acids. Germline values: CDR1 MNHNY, CDR2 SVGAGI (reference sequence). The CDR3, as DNA: TGTGCCAGCAGTTACGACGGTGCCGACTTAAGGGGCTACACCTTC. It is translated as CASSYDGADLRGYTF.

This clone was recorded once. This chain uses TRBV10-3 with TRBJ1-5; D is unresolved. This CDR3 is built from 13 residues. CDR1 and CDR2 (germline): ENHRY, SYGVKD. Deletions cut 0 bases from V and 8 bases from J, with 8 bases between. The CDR3 reads CAISESEVKPQHF. The CDR3 DNA reads TGTGCCATCAGTGAGTCGGAGGTAAAGCCCCAGCATTTT.

The gene calls are TRBV4-1 and TRBJ2-5, with 7 positions matching TRBD2. The J segment lost 5 bases and the V segment lost 1 base, leaving 7 bases of the junction unmatched. This CDR3 is built from 15 residues. Germline CDR1 and CDR2: MGHRA and YSYEKL. This chain's CDR3 is CASSQAGGSGETQYF. CDR3 sequence (DNA): TGCGCCAGCAGCCAAGCGGGCGGGAGCGGCGAGACCCAGTACTTC.

The V and J genes are TRBV7-8 and TRBJ2-1, with D maybe TRBD2 (6 bases). CDR3 size: 15 residues. Germline V gene sequence: CDR1 SGHVS, CDR2 FQNEAQ. Trimming removed 6 bases at V and 4 bases at J, with 16 bases between. As DNA, the CDR3 is TGTGCCAGCAGTTACACCGGGACTGCTTACAATGAGCAGTTCTTC. Amino acid sequence: CASSYTGTAYNEQFF.

The genes are TRBV9 and TRBJ2-3; 11 bases are shared with TRBD2. The V gene's germline CDR1 is SGDLS and CDR2 YYNGEE. V lost 2 bases to trimming and J lost 4 bases; unmatched junction nucleotides: 0. CDR3 length: 14 amino acids. For the CDR3, the DNA is TGTGCCAGCAGCGTTAGCGGGAGGGCAGATACGCAGTATTTT. Translation gives CASSVSGRADTQYF.

V and J are TRBV11-2 and TRBJ1-4, with D unresolved. The CDR3 spans 13 residues. V was pared by 1 base and J by 7 bases, with 7 bases between. Germline lookup yields CDR1 SGHAT and CDR2 FQNNGV. The chain's CDR3 is CASSLGQIEKLFF. In DNA, the CDR3 is TGTGCCAGCAGCTTAGGGCAGATTGAAAAACTGTTTTTT.

The gene calls are TRBV7-2 and TRBJ2-7; the D is unclear. Trimming stripped 0 bases from V and 1 base from J, with 7 bases between. The CDR3 sequence is 14 residues long. Germline CDR1 is SGHTA and CDR2 is FQGNSA. CDR3 protein: CASSLAASSYEQYF. In DNA, the CDR3 is TGTGCCAGCAGCTTAGCTGCCAGTTCCTACGAGCAGTACTTC.

The rearrangement uses TRBV19 and TRBJ1-2; no reliable D call. Germline CDR1 reads LNHDA; CDR2 reads SQIVND (reference sequence). Trimming stripped 3 bases from V and 3 bases from J, with 11 bases between. The CDR3 totals 14 residues. The CDR3 region has the DNA TGTGCCAGTAGTATTGGTCCTCAGGACTATGGCTACACCTTC. This gives the protein CASSIGPQDYGYTF.

This chain links TRBV1 with TRBJ2-5; TRBD2 reflects the table's D call only, with no check against the DNA. TRBV1 is annotated as a pseudogene. The CDR3 spans 16 residues. The CDR3: CTSSPAGVAGAETQYF. The DNA of the CDR3 is TGCACCAGCAGCCCAGCGGGGGTAGCGGGAGCGGAGACCCAGTACTTC.

In its sample, this clone was seen once. This chain links TRBV4-3 with TRBJ2-1; 8 bases map to TRBD1. The V gene's germline CDR1 is LGHNA and CDR2 YSLEER. The CDR3 consists of 18 residues. Trimming cost V 0 bases and J 2 bases; bases outside gene matches: 9. The CDR3 here is CASSQDPHGQGAYNEQFF. Written as DNA, the CDR3 is TGCGCCAGCAGCCAAGATCCCCACGGACAGGGTGCCTACAATGAGCAGTTCTTC.

The gene calls are TRBV18 and TRBJ2-5; D remains unclear. The CDR3 sequence is 14 residues long. CDR1 and CDR2 (germline): KGHSH, LQKENI. Deletions cut 0 bases from V and 5 bases from J, with 10 bases between. This CDR3 is CASSPPASRETQYF. CDR3 in DNA: TGTGCCAGCTCACCACCAGCATCTCGGGAGACCCAGTACTTC.

V usage is TRBV9 and J usage is TRBJ2-1; D possibly corresponds to TRBD1 (6 bases). Trimming took off 2 bases at V and 0 bases at J, with 24 bases between the two ends. The length of the CDR3 is 20 residues. Germline V gene sequence: CDR1 SGDLS, CDR2 YYNGEE. The CDR3 sequence: CASSVSIGQRDTSSYNEQFF. In DNA form, the CDR3 reads TGTGCCAGCAGCGTGTCGATCGGACAACGGGACACCAGCTCCTACAATGAGCAGTTCTTC. Based on the CDR3 plus reference TRBV9 and TRBJ2-1, the full variable domain is DSGVTQTPKHLITATGQRVTLRCSPRSGDLSVYWYQQSLDQGLQFLIQYYNGEERAKGNILERFSAQQFPDLHSELNLSSLELGDSALYFCASSVSIGQRDTSSYNEQFFGPGTRLTVL.

In nucleotides, the CDR3 is TGTGCCAGCAGCTTTAGCGGGAGGCCTGGAGAGACCCAGTACTTC. Translation: CASSFSGRPGETQYF. The rearrangement links TRBV7-9 to TRBJ2-5; 10 bases are shared with TRBD2. V lost 3 bases to trimming and J lost 4 bases; unmatched junction nucleotides: 5. The CDR3 has 15 amino acids. Germline assignment: CDR1 SEHNR and CDR2 FQNEAQ (reference sequence).

The CDR3 nucleotides are TGTGCCACAGGGCCTCAAACCGGGGAGCTGTTTTTT. It yields the protein CATGPQTGELFF. The chain carries TRBV30 and TRBJ2-2, with D maybe TRBD1 (6 bases). Germline V lookup: CDR1 GTSNPN, CDR2 SVGIG (reference sequence). V lost 8 bases to trimming and J lost 5 bases, with 12 bases between them. This CDR3 contains 12 residues. Full variable domain (remainder filled in from reference TRBV30 and TRBJ2-2): SQTIHQWPATLVQPVGSPLSLECTVEGTSNPNLYWYRQAAGRGLQLLFYSVGIGQISSEVPQNLSASRPQDRQFILSSKKLLLSDSGFYLCATGPQTGELFFGEGSRLTVL.

The rearrangement joins TRBV5-1 to TRBJ1-3; no firm D call. The germline gives CDR1 SGHRS, CDR2 YFSETQ. The CDR3 length is 16 residues. Trimming removed 3 bases at V and 0 bases at J, with 13 bases between. DNA for the CDR3: TGCGCCAGCAGCTACGGTTCCGCTTTCTCTGGAAACACCATATATTTT. Translating gives CASSYGSAFSGNTIYF.

The chain links TRBV5-1 to TRBJ1-5, with D perhaps TRBD1 (6 bases). There are 15 residues in the CDR3. Germline lookup yields CDR1 SGHRS and CDR2 YFSETQ. Trimming stripped 5 bases from V and 3 bases from J, with 15 bases between. The CDR3 loop is CASSREGGDNQPQHF. Here the CDR3 DNA reads TGCGCCAGCAGTAGGGAGGGGGGGGACAATCAGCCCCAGCATTTT. Using reference TRBV5-1 and TRBJ1-5 for the parts outside the CDR3, the full variable domain is KAGVTQTPRYLIKTRGQQVTLSCSPISGHRSVSWYQQTPGQGLQFLFEYFSETQRNKGNFPGRFSGRQFSNSRSEMNVSTLELGDSALYLCASSREGGDNQPQHFGDGTRLSIL.

This chain uses TRBV6-5 with TRBJ1-5; D is uncertain. This CDR3 is built from 12 residues. Between the trimmed V and J ends, which lost 4 bases and 12 bases, there was a span of 13 bases. CDR1 MNHEY and CDR2 SVGAGI come from the germline V gene. This CDR3 is CASSSEGGVQHF. CDR3 nucleotides: TGTGCCAGCAGTTCCGAGGGCGGAGTCCAGCATTTT.

V usage is TRBV6-5 and J usage is TRBJ1-1; maybe TRBD1 (6 bases). V lost 4 bases to trimming and J lost 5 bases, with 8 bases between them. Germline V gene lookup returns CDR1 MNHEY and CDR2 SVGAGI. The CDR3 is made up of 12 amino acids. CDR3 sequence (DNA): TGTGCCAGCAGTTCACAGGGTACTGAAGCTTTCTTT. Translation: CASSSQGTEAFF.

This rearrangement joins TRBV19 to TRBJ2-5; TRBD1 matches 7 bases. This CDR3 is 13 amino acids long. Germline CDR1 and CDR2: LNHDA and SQIVND (reference sequence). Germline trimming cut 1 base from V and 7 bases from J; bases unmatched to any gene: 3. CDR3 nucleotide sequence: TGTGCCAGTAGTATAGTGGCAGGGGGGACCCAGTACTTC. It translates to CASSIVAGGTQYF.

This clone was seen once. The rearrangement uses TRBV19 and TRBJ2-1; TRBD2 is a possible D gene (6 bases). The CDR3 loop spans 14 amino acids. Germline assignment: CDR1 LNHDA and CDR2 SQIVND (reference sequence). Trimming pared 5 bases from V and 9 bases from J, leaving 17 bases between. The DNA of the CDR3 is TGTGCCAGTAGTCGGTCTAGCGTCAACGGTGAGCAGTTCTTC. This translates into CASSRSSVNGEQFF.

For the CDR3, the DNA is TGCGCCAGCAGCTTGGGACTAGCGGTGAGCACAGATACGCAGTATTTT. It is translated as CASSLGLAVSTDTQYF. The chain links TRBV5-1 to TRBJ2-3; 9 nucleotides match TRBD2. CDR3 length equals 16 residues. CDR1 is SGHRS and CDR2 is YFSETQ in the germline V gene. V dropped 0 bases and J dropped 0; count of bases not matched to a gene: 2.

Remarks on this clone: Other DNA variants within this sample encode the same CDR3. V usage is TRBV5-6 and J usage is TRBJ2-7; 8 bases align to TRBD1. Germline lookup yields CDR1 SGHDT and CDR2 YYEEEE. CDR3 length equals 12 residues. V lost 4 bases, J lost 7 bases, and 4 bases stayed unmatched. The CDR3 region has the DNA TGTGCCAGCAGCCGGACAGGGCGAGAGCAGTACTTC. Translated, it gives CASSRTGREQYF.

J is TRBJ1-2 and V is TRBV5-6, with D possibly TRBD1 on 6 matching bases. Trimming shortened V by 4 bases and J by 6 bases, and 13 bases separated the two germline ends. In germline, CDR1 is SGHDT, CDR2 YYEEEE. The CDR3 spans 13 residues. The CDR3 loop reads CASSQRGSDGYTF. The CDR3 nucleotides read TGTGCCAGCAGCCAGAGGGGGTCGGATGGCTACACCTTC.

This clone was recorded once. The chain links TRBV5-6 to TRBJ2-3, with TRBD1 matching 7 bases. Germline V gives CDR1 SGHDT, CDR2 YYEEEE. CDR3 length: 14 amino acids. Losses at the gene ends were 2 bases for V and 6 bases for J; bases not matched to a gene: 6. As DNA, the CDR3 is TGTGCCAGCAGCTTCGGGACAGTTGGGGATACGCAGTATTTT. It is translated as CASSFGTVGDTQYF.

This clone was picked up one time. The chain is built from TRBV4-3 and TRBJ2-3; 10 bases are shared with TRBD2. Looked up from germline, CDR1 is LGHNA and CDR2 is YSLEER. This CDR3 spans 17 amino acids. The J segment lost 0 bases and the V segment lost 4 bases, leaving 7 bases of the junction unmatched. CDR3 nucleotides: TGCGCCAGCAGCCCTAGCGGGGGTCGCGGTAGCACAGATACGCAGTATTTT. Translation: CASSPSGGRGSTDTQYF.

The rearrangement joins TRBV10-3 to TRBJ1-5; 11 nucleotides agree with TRBD1. This CDR3 spans 15 amino acids. Germline CDR1 reads ENHRY; CDR2 reads SYGVKD. V gave up 6 bases and J gave up 4 bases; unmatched junction bases: 5. The DNA of the CDR3 is TGTGCCATCAGCCGGGACAGGGGGGAAAATCAGCCCCAGCATTTT. Its translation is CAISRDRGENQPQHF.

V gene TRBV30 combines with J gene TRBJ2-7, with TRBD2 matching over 10 bases. This CDR3 has 13 residues. V lost 2 bases, J lost 6 bases, and 4 bases stayed unmatched. In germline, CDR1 is GTSNPN, CDR2 SVGIG (reference sequence). CDR3 DNA: TGTGCCTGGAGTCCTAGCGGGAGTATCGAGCAGTACTTC. Its translation: CAWSPSGSIEQYF.

The V and J genes are TRBV6-5 and TRBJ2-5; no clear D. V lost 0 bases and J lost 3, with 8 bases in between. The CDR3 spans 14 residues. The germline V gene encodes CDR1 MNHEY and CDR2 SVGAGI. The CDR3: CASSYSYYKETQYF. CDR3 nucleotides: TGTGCCAGCAGTTACTCGTACTACAAAGAGACCCAGTACTTC.

J is TRBJ1-3 and V is TRBV4-3, with 9 bases identical to TRBD1. Per the germline V gene, CDR1 is LGHNA and CDR2 is YSLEER. This CDR3 contains 17 residues. V lost 4 bases, J lost 4 bases, and 11 bases stayed unmatched. The CDR3 region has the DNA TGCGCCAGCAGCCCCTTCGGAACAGGGGGCGCGGGAAACACCATATATTTT. Encoded protein: CASSPFGTGGAGNTIYF.

This sequence joins TRBV4-3 and TRBJ2-3; D not resolved. The CDR3 sequence is 14 residues long. Germline V gene data show CDR1 as LGHNA and CDR2 as YSLEER. Trimming removed 0 bases from V and 2 bases from J, with 6 bases in between. The CDR3, as DNA: TGCGCCAGCAGCCAAGACCCAGTCACAGATACGCAGTATTTT. The encoded protein is CASSQDPVTDTQYF.